The 32 T cell receptor beta chains listed next were all sequenced from one sample in a study of T cells in Graves' hyperthyroidism and ophthalmopathy. The CDR3 regions of TCR beta were amplified from RNA transcripts. In the first-round RT-PCR of the TCR CDR3, the HTBI primer set was used. TCRdb ran MiXCR on the multiplex PCR reads and lists one entry per CDR3 protein. The sample has about 740,000 distinct CDR3 sequences; around 13% are singletons. The sequencing input was blood. These receptors all come from a woman between 18 and 29 years old with Graves' hyperthyroidism.

In this sample, this clonotype turned up a few times. V usage is TRBV7-3 and J usage is TRBJ2-2; D is ambiguous. CDR3 size: 13 residues. Germline values: CDR1 SGHTA, CDR2 FQGTGA. Trimming removed 1 base at V and 5 bases at J, with 5 bases between. For the CDR3, the DNA is TGTGCCAGCAGCTTAATGGATACCGGGGAGCTGTTTTTT. This sequence encodes CASSLMDTGELFF. The full variable domain, in which reference TRBV7-3 and TRBJ2-2 provide the parts outside the CDR3, is GAGVSQTPSNKVTEKGKYVELRCDPISGHTALYWYRQSLGQGPEFLIYFQGTGAADDSGLPNDRFFAVRPEGSVSTLKIQRTERGDSAVYLCASSLMDTGELFFGEGSRLTVL.

This clonotype occurred many times. The gene calls are TRBV2 and TRBJ2-7; D is ambiguous. V was trimmed by 4 bases and J by 3 bases, leaving 7 bases between them. Germline CDR1 SNHLY, CDR2 FYNNEI. There are 12 residues in the CDR3. CDR3 loop: CASSATYYEQYF. DNA for the CDR3: TGTGCCAGCAGTGCGACTTACTACGAGCAGTACTTC. Complete variable domain (other parts from reference TRBV2 and TRBJ2-7): EPEVTQTPSHQVTQMGQEVILRCVPISNHLYFYWYRQILGQKVEFLVSFYNNEISEKSEIFDDQFSVERPDGSNFTLKIRSTKLEDSAMYFCASSATYYEQYFGPGTRLTVT.

This clonotype was counted between two and nine times. The chain has TRBV28 and TRBJ2-7; D uncertain. V was trimmed by 10 bases and J by 2 bases, leaving 15 bases between them. Germline values: CDR1 MDHEN, CDR2 SYDVKM. The CDR3 loop spans 13 amino acids. Here the CDR3 reads CAIGTVETYEQYF. The CDR3 nucleotides read TGTGCCATCGGAACAGTCGAAACCTACGAGCAGTACTTC.

In its sample, this clonotype was seen many times. The rearrangement joins TRBV6-1 to TRBJ1-2, with 9 nucleotides matching TRBD1. The CDR3 has 14 residues. The V gene's germline CDR1 is MNHNS and CDR2 SASEGT. Trimming cost V 5 bases and J 7 bases; bases outside gene matches: 8. The CDR3 nucleotides are TGTGCCAGCAGTCCACAGGGGGCAGTGACTGGCTACACCTTC. Translating it yields CASSPQGAVTGYTF.

The J gene is TRBJ2-5, the V gene TRBV6-2 or TRBV6-3, with D possibly being TRBD1 or TRBD2 (5 bases each). The CDR3 runs to 13 residues. Per germline, CDR1 MNHEY and CDR2 SVGEGT. The germline V and J ends were trimmed by 6 bases and 5 bases, with 13 bases remaining between them. CDR3 nucleotide sequence: TGTGCCAGCAGGGACTGGGGGTCCGAGACCCAGTACTTC. Amino acids: CASRDWGSETQYF.

The rearrangement uses TRBV2 and TRBJ2-7; tentatively, D is TRBD1 (5 bases). From germline, CDR1 is SNHLY and CDR2 FYNNEI. Trimming shortened V by 6 bases and J by 3 bases, and 15 bases separated the two germline ends. This CDR3 is 14 amino acids long. The CDR3 region is CASSPSGLGYEQYF. CDR3 sequence (DNA): TGTGCCAGCAGCCCGTCAGGGCTGGGCTACGAGCAGTACTTC.

There are many counts of this clonotype. The gene calls are TRBV3-1 and TRBJ2-1; D perhaps matches TRBD1 (5 bases). The CDR3 is 16 residues long. Trimming stripped 2 bases from V and 7 bases from J, with 18 bases between. The germline gives CDR1 LGHDT, CDR2 YNNKEL (reference sequence). CDR3 in amino acids: CASSQPGQTPWNEQFF. In DNA, the CDR3 is TGTGCCAGCAGCCAACCCGGACAAACCCCTTGGAATGAGCAGTTCTTC.

This clonotype was seen at least ten times. V gene TRBV27 combines with J gene TRBJ2-7; D possibly uses TRBD1 or TRBD2 (5 bases each). The V end was cut by 9 bases, the J end by 4 bases, with 22 bases between. The length of the CDR3 is 15 residues. Germline V gene sequence: CDR1 MNHEY, CDR2 SMNVEV (reference sequence). The CDR3 loop is CASGTRNSWPYEQYF. The CDR3 coding sequence is TGTGCCAGTGGGACGCGGAACAGTTGGCCTTACGAGCAGTACTTC.

This clonotype was seen a few times. The chain joins TRBV12-5 to TRBJ1-1; 9 nucleotides agree with TRBD1. After removal of 0 bases from V and 6 bases from J, the junction contained 8 bases not matched to a gene. The CDR3 is 16 amino acids. CDR1 is LGHNT and CDR2 is FRNRAP in the germline V gene. The CDR3 reads CASGLVYGTGISEAFF. CDR3 in DNA: TGTGCTAGTGGTTTGGTCTACGGGACAGGGATCTCTGAAGCTTTCTTT.

This rearrangement joins TRBV4-3 to TRBJ2-1, with 8 bases identical to TRBD2. Germline CDR1 LGHNA, CDR2 YSLEER. V lost 2 bases, J lost 0 bases, and 3 bases stayed unmatched. The CDR3 is 16 amino acids. Written as DNA, the CDR3 is TGCGCCAGCAGCCAATTAGCGGGACCCTCCTACAATGAGCAGTTCTTC. It is translated as CASSQLAGPSYNEQFF.

This clonotype has ten or more counts. The chain combines TRBV13 with TRBJ1-2, with D hard to call. Looked up from germline, CDR1 is PRHDT and CDR2 is FYEKMQ (reference sequence). The V end was cut by 5 bases, the J end by 7 bases, with 11 bases between. The CDR3 is 12 residues long. Written as DNA, the CDR3 is TGTGCCAGCAGCGTGGGAGTCGGTGGCTACACCTTC. Protein sequence: CASSVGVGGYTF.

This clonotype was found once. The chain links TRBV9 to TRBJ1-1; 8 bases agree with TRBD1. The V and J ends lost 2 bases and 3 bases, in that order; junction bases with no gene match: 6. Germline loops: CDR1 SGDLS, CDR2 YYNGEE. CDR3 length: 15 amino acids. For the CDR3, the DNA is TGTGCCAGCAGCGTTTCGACAGGGGTCGACACTGAAGCTTTCTTT. Translated, it gives CASSVSTGVDTEAFF.

V and J are TRBV18 and TRBJ2-7; 8 bases map to TRBD1. The CDR3 covers 16 residues. The V gene end was trimmed by 2 bases and the J gene end by 3 bases; junction bases not matched to a gene: 9. CDR1 and CDR2 from the germline V gene are KGHSH and LQKENI. CDR3 coding DNA: TGTGCCAGCTCACCAGGGCCCCAGGACAGGGACTACGAGCAGTACTTC. It yields the protein CASSPGPQDRDYEQYF.

This clonotype was counted ten times or more. V gene TRBV11-2 combines with J gene TRBJ2-3; the D gene is possibly TRBD1 (5 bases). CDR1 is SGHAT and CDR2 is FQNNGV in the germline V gene. With 0 bases removed from V and 0 bases from J, the gap between germline ends came to 10 bases. There are 16 residues in the CDR3. CDR3 nucleotides: TGTGCCAGCAGCTTAGATTTGGACATGAGCACAGATACGCAGTATTTT. Its protein product is CASSLDLDMSTDTQYF.

The sample holds a few counts of this clonotype. The genes are TRBV4-1 and TRBJ2-1; a possible D gene is TRBD2 (5 bases). The CDR3 length is 14 residues. Germline CDR1 reads MGHRA; CDR2 reads YSYEKL. The V end was cut by 1 base, the J end by 3 bases, with 7 bases between. CDR3 sequence: CASSQATNYNEQFF. In nucleotides, the CDR3 is TGCGCCAGCAGCCAAGCGACTAACTACAATGAGCAGTTCTTC.

This clonotype was observed many times. The CDR3 DNA reads as TGCAGTGCCCCTTCTTTGGGCCCGCTAGCGGGAGCTTACAATGAGCAGTTCTTC. Its protein product is CSAPSLGPLAGAYNEQFF. The V gene is TRBV20-1, the J gene TRBJ2-1; 10 nucleotides align to TRBD2. Germline-derived CDR1 and CDR2 are DFQATT and SNEGSKA (reference sequence). V gave up 6 bases and J gave up 4 bases; unmatched junction bases: 18. The CDR3 contains 18 residues.

The rearrangement joins TRBV12-3 or TRBV12-4 to TRBJ2-4; D is ambiguous. The ends were cut back, 3 bases at V and 6 bases at J, with 9 bases in the middle. CDR3 length: 13 amino acids. For the CDR3, the DNA is TGTGCCAGCAGTTTTGCCGGAATAAACATTCAGTACTTC. Protein: CASSFAGINIQYF.

In this sample, this clonotype turned up many times. The rearrangement joins TRBV12-3 or TRBV12-4 to TRBJ2-3, with a tentative D call TRBD1 (6 bases). The CDR3 has 17 residues. Trimming cost V 3 bases and J 0 bases, with 16 bases left between them. CDR3 loop: CASSFDRRPPSTDTQYF. In nucleotides, the CDR3 is TGTGCCAGCAGTTTCGACAGGCGTCCCCCTAGCACAGATACGCAGTATTTT.

This clonotype was found many times. J is TRBJ2-5 and V is TRBV20-1, with D hard to call. Germline-derived CDR1 and CDR2 are DFQATT and SNEGSKA (reference sequence). Trimming stripped 4 bases from V and 5 bases from J, with 14 bases between. The CDR3 has 13 residues. This CDR3 is CSAKVPGRETQYF. For the CDR3, the DNA is TGCAGTGCTAAAGTCCCGGGCAGGGAGACCCAGTACTTC.

Points on this clonotype: A much larger clone lies one base from this, so it may be a read error. The V and J genes are TRBV30 and TRBJ1-1; no firm D call. Trimming took off 5 bases at V and 1 base at J, with 20 bases between the two ends. The germline gives CDR1 GTSNPN, CDR2 SVGIG (reference sequence). CDR3 length: 16 amino acids. CDR3 DNA: TGTGCCTGGTCAAGAAGCCGGAGGGTAGCGAACACTGAAGCTTTCTTT. Translation gives CAWSRSRRVANTEAFF.

V gene TRBV6-2 or TRBV6-3 combines with J gene TRBJ2-1; TRBD2 matches at 8 bases. Germline-derived CDR1 and CDR2 are MNHEY and SVGEGT. Trimming at V came to 7 bases and at J to 9 bases, leaving 8 bases not matched to a gene. CDR3 length: 13 amino acids. This CDR3 is CASTPAGAGEQFF. The CDR3 nucleotides are TGTGCCAGCACCCCAGCGGGAGCAGGTGAGCAGTTCTTC.

This chain joins TRBV6-6 and TRBJ2-5; D may correspond to TRBD1 or TRBD2 (5 bases each). CDR3 length: 16 amino acids. Trimming took 2 bases from V and 7 from J, leaving 20 bases between them. Germline loops: CDR1 MNHNY, CDR2 SVGAGI (reference sequence). For the CDR3, the DNA is TGTGCCAGCAGTTACCGCCCGCCCGGGACCCCCTTGACCCAGTACTTC. Translated, it gives CASSYRPPGTPLTQYF.

This clonotype was observed a few times. The gene calls are TRBV30 and TRBJ1-2; TRBD1 matches 7 bases. CDR1 and CDR2 from the germline V gene are GTSNPN and SVGIG (reference sequence). CDR3 length: 15 amino acids. The trim removed 4 bases at V and 4 bases at J, leaving 12 bases unmatched. This chain's CDR3 is CAWKKEGARGYGYTF. CDR3 in DNA: TGTGCCTGGAAGAAGGAGGGGGCGCGCGGCTATGGCTACACCTTC.

This clonotype was recorded a few times. The chain employs TRBV25-1 and TRBJ2-5; the match to TRBD2 covers 9 bases. This CDR3 spans 18 amino acids. The ends lost 3 bases at V and 3 bases at J; junction bases unmatched: 14. Germline V CDR1 and CDR2: MGHDK, SYGVNS. The CDR3 DNA reads as TGTGCCAGCAGTGATCGTATTGTCCAGCGACTAGCGGAAGAGACCCAGTACTTC. Protein: CASSDRIVQRLAEETQYF.

This clonotype has ten or more counts. The rearrangement uses TRBV7-9 and TRBJ1-1; D possibly corresponds to TRBD1 (5 bases). The V gene's germline CDR1 is SEHNR and CDR2 FQNEAQ (reference sequence). Trimming removed 5 bases at V and 7 bases at J, with 20 bases between. This CDR3 has 15 residues. The CDR3 DNA follows: TGTGCCAGCAGCCCTGGGGGAAAACAGGCCGATGAAGCTTTCTTT. Translation gives CASSPGGKQADEAFF.

The table lists this clonotype with a few counts. The chain couples TRBV19 to TRBJ1-5; 8 bases line up with TRBD1. The CDR3 loop spans 16 amino acids. Germline-derived CDR1 and CDR2 are LNHDA and SQIVND (reference sequence). The trim removed 6 bases at V and 0 bases at J, leaving 7 bases unmatched. CDR3 protein: CASRGTGGSSNQPQHF. The CDR3 bases are TGTGCCAGTAGGGGTACAGGGGGAAGTAGCAATCAGCCCCAGCATTTT.

This clonotype was counted only a few times. This sequence joins TRBV12-3 or TRBV12-4 and TRBJ2-2, with 10 nucleotides matching TRBD1. With 6 bases clipped from V and 7 bases from J, the junction kept 8 bases outside the gene matches. The CDR3 totals 15 residues. The CDR3 is CASRKTGGAFGELFF. The CDR3 DNA sequence: TGTGCCAGCAGGAAGACAGGGGGCGCCTTCGGGGAGCTGTTTTTT.

This clonotype was found once. The rearrangement joins TRBV3-1 to TRBJ2-1; 8 nucleotides align to TRBD2. The CDR3 length is 17 residues. V gave up 2 bases and J gave up 0 bases; unmatched junction bases: 6. In germline, CDR1 is LGHDT, CDR2 YNNKEL (reference sequence). For the CDR3, the DNA is TGTGCCAGCAGCCAATTTTCGGGAGGGAGCTCCTACAATGAGCAGTTCTTC. As protein: CASSQFSGGSSYNEQFF.

This clonotype came up a few times. This chain connects TRBV20-1 to TRBJ2-1, with TRBD1 identical over 7 bases. Germline V lookup: CDR1 DFQATT, CDR2 SNEGSKA (reference sequence). The CDR3 loop spans 14 amino acids. The CDR3 DNA reads as TGCAGCGCCGTCCGGGACAGCCCCTACAATGAGCAGTTCTTC. Its protein product is CSAVRDSPYNEQFF.

V is TRBV29-1 and J is TRBJ1-4; 10 nucleotides line up with TRBD1. Germline values: CDR1 SQVTM, CDR2 ANQGSEA. There are 15 residues in the CDR3. Trimming cost V 3 bases and J 8 bases; bases outside gene matches: 9. The CDR3 protein is CSVERGTGVGEKLFF. The CDR3 nucleotides read TGCAGCGTTGAGAGGGGGACAGGGGTAGGGGAAAAACTGTTTTTT. Drawing the rest from reference TRBV29-1 and TRBJ1-4, the complete variable domain is SAVISQKPSRDICQRGTSLTIQCQVDSQVTMMFWYRQQPGQSLTLIATANQGSEATYESGFVIDKFPISRPNLTFSTLTVSNMSPEDSSIYLCSVERGTGVGEKLFFGSGTQLSVL.

There are a few counts of this clonotype. The J gene is TRBJ2-1, the V gene TRBV11-3; D is ambiguous. The germline V gene encodes CDR1 SGHNT and CDR2 YENEEA. This CDR3 has 15 residues. The ends were cut back, 0 bases at V and 1 base at J, with 7 bases in the middle. The CDR3 region has the DNA TGTGCCAGCAGCTTAGAGGGCGAGTCCTACAATGAGCAGTTCTTC. Its protein is CASSLEGESYNEQFF.

V is TRBV12-3 or TRBV12-4 and J is TRBJ2-3; 7 nucleotides match TRBD2. The CDR3 is made up of 17 amino acids. Trimming removed 6 bases from V and 5 bases from J; junction bases left unmatched: 17. The CDR3 loop reads CASSPWEGRAGEDTQYF. CDR3 DNA: TGTGCCAGCAGCCCCTGGGAAGGGAGGGCCGGAGAAGATACGCAGTATTTT.